The rows below give T cell receptor beta chains drawn from one sample of a study of blood T cells in healthy people across ages. One entry per CDR3 protein results from TCRdb running MiXCR on the 5' RACE reads. The sample has some 1 million distinct CDR3 sequences, over 35% seen once. Specimen: blood. The receptors come from a woman aged 55-70 years in good health. Each CDR3 is given with its conserved first and last residue. The D gene is left open where the match is weak. Not every row has a clone size; where given, it reads once, few, many or a size class.

CDR3aa: CASSYDWTGNSPLHF; CDR3nt: TGTGCCAGCAGTTACGATTGGACAGGGAATTCACCCCTCCACTTT; v_gene: TRBV6-5; j_gene: TRBJ1-6; abundance: .; d_gene: TRBD1
CDR3aa: CARFPGPHTDTQYF; CDR3nt: TGTGCCAGATTCCCGGGACCTCACACAGATACGCAGTATTTT; v_gene: TRBV6-1; j_gene: TRBJ2-3; abundance: .; d_gene: .
CDR3aa: CATSRVRADNEQFF; CDR3nt: TGTGCCACCAGCAGAGTCAGGGCCGACAATGAGCAGTTCTTC; v_gene: TRBV15; j_gene: TRBJ2-1; abundance: few; d_gene: .
CDR3aa: CSVAPVGRGNTGELFF; CDR3nt: TGCAGTGTGGCCCCCGTCGGGAGGGGGAACACCGGGGAGCTGTTTTTT; v_gene: TRBV20-1; j_gene: TRBJ2-2; abundance: few; d_gene: TRBD2
CDR3aa: CASRGGQIYEQYF; CDR3nt: TGTGCCAGCAGGGGGGGACAGATATACGAGCAGTACTTC; v_gene: TRBV6-6; j_gene: TRBJ2-7; abundance: .; d_gene: .
CDR3aa: CSARVSSGRDEQYF; CDR3nt: TGCAGTGCTAGAGTATCTAGCGGTCGGGACGAGCAGTACTTC; v_gene: TRBV20-1; j_gene: TRBJ2-7; abundance: .; d_gene: TRBD2
CDR3aa: CASSELNYSNQPQHF; CDR3nt: TGTGCCAGCAGTGAACTGAATTATAGCAATCAGCCCCAGCATTTT; v_gene: TRBV2; j_gene: TRBJ1-5; abundance: .; d_gene: .
CDR3aa: CSARHWDRVYGYTF; CDR3nt: TGCAGTGCTAGACATTGGGACAGGGTCTATGGCTACACCTTC; v_gene: TRBV20-1; j_gene: TRBJ1-2; abundance: few; d_gene: TRBD1
CDR3aa: CASNTGGGYTEAFF; CDR3nt: TGTGCCAGCAACACGGGCGGGGGATACACTGAAGCTTTCTTT; v_gene: TRBV9; j_gene: TRBJ1-1; abundance: .; d_gene: .
CDR3aa: CASSALAARTDTQYF; CDR3nt: TGTGCCAGCAGCGCCTTAGCGGCACGCACAGATACGCAGTATTTT; v_gene: TRBV9; j_gene: TRBJ2-3; abundance: few; d_gene: .
CDR3aa: CASSSTSPTDTQYF; CDR3nt: TGTGCCAGCAGCTCAACGTCCCCTACAGATACGCAGTATTTT; v_gene: TRBV11-3; j_gene: TRBJ2-3; abundance: few; d_gene: .
CDR3aa: CASSLHAGGSTDTQYF; CDR3nt: TGTGCCAGCAGCTTACATGCGGGAGGCTCCACAGATACGCAGTATTTT; v_gene: TRBV7-7; j_gene: TRBJ2-3; abundance: .; d_gene: TRBD2
CDR3aa: CASSVGLAGGDNEQFF; CDR3nt: TGCGCCAGCAGCGTTGGACTAGCGGGAGGGGACAATGAGCAGTTCTTC; v_gene: TRBV9; j_gene: TRBJ2-1; abundance: few; d_gene: TRBD2
CDR3aa: CASSAAGGPDIQYF; CDR3nt: TGTGCCAGCAGCGCAGCGGGAGGGCCGGACATTCAGTACTTC; v_gene: TRBV12-3/TRBV12-4; j_gene: TRBJ2-4; abundance: .; d_gene: TRBD2
CDR3aa: CASSAPDREETQYF; CDR3nt: TGTGCCAGCAGCGCCCCGGACAGGGAAGAGACCCAGTACTTC; v_gene: TRBV7-7; j_gene: TRBJ2-5; abundance: few; d_gene: TRBD1
CDR3aa: CASSFDRGSGRTEAFF; CDR3nt: TGTGCCAGCAGTTTCGACAGGGGGTCAGGAAGGACTGAAGCTTTCTTT; v_gene: TRBV12-3/TRBV12-4; j_gene: TRBJ1-1; abundance: few; d_gene: TRBD1
CDR3aa: CATSPSRTGEETQYF; CDR3nt: TGTGCCACCAGCCCTAGCCGGACAGGGGAGGAGACCCAGTACTTC; v_gene: TRBV15; j_gene: TRBJ2-5; abundance: .; d_gene: TRBD1
CDR3aa: CASSSPGTGEYEQYF; CDR3nt: TGTGCCAGCAGCTCGCCCGGGACAGGGGAGTACGAGCAGTACTTC; v_gene: TRBV7-9; j_gene: TRBJ2-7; abundance: few; d_gene: TRBD1
CDR3aa: CASSVETGGRGYTF; CDR3nt: TGTGCCAGCAGTGTTGAGACAGGGGGTCGAGGCTACACCTTC; v_gene: TRBV2; j_gene: TRBJ1-2; abundance: few; d_gene: TRBD1
CDR3aa: CASSLASAGGNQPQHF; CDR3nt: TGTGCCAGCAGCTTAGCCTCGGCAGGGGGGAATCAGCCCCAGCATTTT; v_gene: TRBV7-8; j_gene: TRBJ1-5; abundance: .; d_gene: TRBD1
CDR3aa: CSASAYIGSYEQYF; CDR3nt: TGCAGTGCCTCCGCTTATATAGGCTCCTACGAGCAGTACTTC; v_gene: TRBV20-1; j_gene: TRBJ2-7; abundance: few; d_gene: .
CDR3aa: CASSLGAGAREQYF; CDR3nt: TGTGCCAGCAGTCTAGGGGCGGGAGCTCGTGAGCAGTACTTC; v_gene: TRBV27; j_gene: TRBJ2-7; abundance: many; d_gene: TRBD2
CDR3aa: CASSVTGEAGTQYF; CDR3nt: TGTGCCAGCAGCGTAACGGGAGAGGCTGGTACGCAGTATTTT; v_gene: TRBV9; j_gene: TRBJ2-3; abundance: once; d_gene: .
CDR3aa: CATSFPGQGVYEQFF; CDR3nt: TGTGCCACCAGCTTCCCGGGACAGGGTGTCTATGAGCAGTTCTTC; v_gene: TRBV15; j_gene: TRBJ2-1; abundance: .; d_gene: TRBD1
CDR3aa: CSVGDIKPQHF; CDR3nt: TGCAGCGTGGGAGACATCAAGCCCCAGCATTTT; v_gene: TRBV29-1; j_gene: TRBJ1-5; abundance: .; d_gene: .
CDR3aa: CASSSLAGGYEQYF; CDR3nt: TGCGCCAGCAGCTCGCTAGCGGGAGGGTACGAGCAGTACTTC; v_gene: TRBV5-1; j_gene: TRBJ2-7; abundance: many; d_gene: TRBD2
CDR3aa: CASSLSMGGDEQFF; CDR3nt: TGTGCCAGCAGCTTATCAATGGGAGGCGATGAGCAGTTCTTC; v_gene: TRBV7-3; j_gene: TRBJ2-1; abundance: many; d_gene: .
CDR3aa: CASSSSPTGRSYNEQYF; CDR3nt: TGCGCCAGCAGCTCTTCCCCGACAGGGAGATCCTACAATGAGCAGTACTTC; v_gene: TRBV5-1; j_gene: TRBJ2-7; abundance: .; d_gene: TRBD1
CDR3aa: CASSSQGAGSGLNYEQYF; CDR3nt: TGTGCCAGCAGCTCACAGGGGGCAGGTAGCGGGCTTAACTACGAGCAGTACTTC; v_gene: TRBV6-1; j_gene: TRBJ2-7; abundance: once; d_gene: TRBD1
CDR3aa: CATSEGRSEQYF; CDR3nt: TGTGCCACCAGTGAAGGCAGGAGCGAGCAGTACTTC; v_gene: TRBV24-1; j_gene: TRBJ2-7; abundance: .; d_gene: .
CDR3aa: CASSLKDFNYGYTF; CDR3nt: TGTGCCAGCAGCTTGAAGGATTTTAACTATGGCTACACCTTC; v_gene: TRBV5-5; j_gene: TRBJ1-2; abundance: few; d_gene: .
CDR3aa: CSALKSGGSYEQYF; CDR3nt: TGCAGTGCTCTCAAAAGTGGTGGGTCCTACGAGCAGTACTTC; v_gene: TRBV20-1; j_gene: TRBJ2-7; abundance: few; d_gene: .
CDR3aa: CASSLDASNTGELFF; CDR3nt: TGCGCCAGCAGCTTGGACGCCTCGAACACCGGGGAGCTGTTTTTT; v_gene: TRBV5-1; j_gene: TRBJ2-2; abundance: .; d_gene: .
CDR3aa: CSATDRDTEAFF; CDR3nt: TGCAGTGCTACCGACAGGGACACTGAAGCTTTCTTT; v_gene: TRBV20-1; j_gene: TRBJ1-1; abundance: few; d_gene: TRBD1
CDR3aa: CASSKERRGYGYTF; CDR3nt: TGTGCCAGCAGCAAAGAGCGCAGGGGCTATGGCTACACCTTC; v_gene: TRBV21-1; j_gene: TRBJ1-2; abundance: .; d_gene: .
CDR3aa: CASSSLRGRQGSGNEQFF; CDR3nt: TGCGCCAGCAGCTCGCTTAGGGGGAGACAGGGTAGTGGCAATGAGCAGTTCTTC; v_gene: TRBV5-1; j_gene: TRBJ2-1; abundance: .; d_gene: TRBD1
CDR3aa: CSVEAVDEKLFF; CDR3nt: TGCAGCGTTGAAGCCGTGGATGAAAAACTGTTTTTT; v_gene: TRBV29-1; j_gene: TRBJ1-4; abundance: few; d_gene: .
CDR3aa: CASSARIWQETQYF; CDR3nt: TGTGCCAGCAGCGCGAGAATATGGCAAGAGACCCAGTACTTC; v_gene: TRBV11-2; j_gene: TRBJ2-5; abundance: once; d_gene: .
CDR3aa: CASRYSLSSYNSPLHF; CDR3nt: TGTGCCAGCAGATACTCCCTTAGCTCCTATAATTCACCCCTCCACTTT; v_gene: TRBV27; j_gene: TRBJ1-6; abundance: .; d_gene: .
CDR3aa: CASSKPGLAGGFRSYNEQFF; CDR3nt: TGTGCCAGCAGCAAACCCGGACTAGCGGGAGGTTTCCGCTCCTACAATGAACAGTTCTTC; v_gene: TRBV21-1; j_gene: TRBJ2-1; abundance: .; d_gene: .
CDR3aa: CASRPLTGIYEQYF; CDR3nt: TGTGCCAGCAGACCCCTTACAGGGATCTACGAGCAGTACTTC; v_gene: TRBV6-1; j_gene: TRBJ2-7; abundance: few; d_gene: .
CDR3aa: CASSLGHQFEQYF; CDR3nt: TGTGCCAGCAGCTTAGGCCACCAGTTCGAGCAGTACTTC; v_gene: TRBV7-9; j_gene: TRBJ2-7; abundance: few; d_gene: .
CDR3aa: CASSSARRNTGELFF; CDR3nt: TGTGCCAGCAGCTCCGCTCGGAGGAACACCGGGGAGCTGTTTTTT; v_gene: TRBV7-9; j_gene: TRBJ2-2; abundance: once; d_gene: .
CDR3aa: CASSLRGHDGYTF; CDR3nt: TGTGCCAGCAGCTTAAGGGGGCATGATGGCTACACCTTC; v_gene: TRBV7-2; j_gene: TRBJ1-2; abundance: .; d_gene: TRBD1
CDR3aa: CASRRDASAQSYEQYF; CDR3nt: TGTGCCAGCAGGCGAGATGCTAGCGCGCAATCCTACGAGCAGTACTTC; v_gene: TRBV6-2/TRBV6-3; j_gene: TRBJ2-7; abundance: .; d_gene: .
CDR3aa: CARSLIGPTGELFF; CDR3nt: TGTGCCCGCAGTTTAATAGGGCCCACCGGGGAGCTGTTTTTT; v_gene: TRBV12-3/TRBV12-4; j_gene: TRBJ2-2; abundance: .; d_gene: .
CDR3aa: CASSQAGVGNEQFF; CDR3nt: TGTGCCAGCAGTCAGGCAGGGGTTGGAAATGAGCAGTTCTTC; v_gene: TRBV5-5; j_gene: TRBJ2-1; abundance: .; d_gene: .
CDR3aa: CACGQADEQYF; CDR3nt: TGTGCCTGCGGACAGGCCGACGAGCAGTACTTC; v_gene: TRBV30; j_gene: TRBJ2-7; abundance: .; d_gene: TRBD1
CDR3aa: CSASQGADQPQHF; CDR3nt: TGCAGTGCTAGCCAGGGGGCGGATCAGCCCCAGCATTTT; v_gene: TRBV20-1; j_gene: TRBJ1-5; abundance: .; d_gene: TRBD1
CDR3aa: CASSLSRQASWPQHF; CDR3nt: TGTGCCAGCAGTTTATCTAGACAGGCAAGTTGGCCCCAGCATTTT; v_gene: TRBV7-2; j_gene: TRBJ1-5; abundance: .; d_gene: .
CDR3aa: CASRTNRGPDTQYF; CDR3nt: TGTGCCAGCAGAACGAACAGGGGGCCAGATACGCAGTATTTT; v_gene: TRBV6-5; j_gene: TRBJ2-3; abundance: .; d_gene: TRBD1
CDR3aa: CATSRDVLGPGFF; CDR3nt: TGTGCCACCAGCAGAGATGTATTAGGGCCGGGGTTCTTC; v_gene: TRBV15; j_gene: TRBJ2-1; abundance: .; d_gene: .
CDR3aa: CSASKRGTAIQPQHF; CDR3nt: TGCAGTGCTAGCAAGAGGGGGACAGCCATACAGCCCCAGCATTTT; v_gene: TRBV20-1; j_gene: TRBJ1-5; abundance: .; d_gene: TRBD1
CDR3aa: CASSSSSGRGGEQYF; CDR3nt: TGTGCCAGCAGCTCCTCTAGCGGGAGGGGCGGTGAGCAGTACTTC; v_gene: TRBV7-7; j_gene: TRBJ2-5; abundance: .; d_gene: TRBD2
CDR3aa: CASSQGQGAIGYTF; CDR3nt: TGTGCCAGCAGCCAGGGACAGGGGGCGATTGGCTACACCTTC; v_gene: TRBV7-8; j_gene: TRBJ1-2; abundance: .; d_gene: TRBD1
CDR3aa: CATSIRQGAYEQYF; CDR3nt: TGTGCCACCAGCATAAGACAGGGAGCCTACGAGCAGTACTTC; v_gene: TRBV15; j_gene: TRBJ2-7; abundance: .; d_gene: TRBD1
CDR3aa: CASSPSASGGSDTQYF; CDR3nt: TGTGCCAGCAGCCCGTCGGCAAGCGGGGGCTCAGATACGCAGTATTTT; v_gene: TRBV4-2; j_gene: TRBJ2-3; abundance: .; d_gene: TRBD2
CDR3aa: CASSSPSGRHTGELFF; CDR3nt: TGCGCCAGCAGCTCCCCTAGCGGGAGGCACACCGGGGAGCTGTTTTTT; v_gene: TRBV5-1; j_gene: TRBJ2-2; abundance: .; d_gene: TRBD2
CDR3aa: CAINLRANLEETQYF; CDR3nt: TGTGCCATCAACCTCAGGGCCAACTTAGAAGAGACCCAGTACTTC; v_gene: TRBV10-3; j_gene: TRBJ2-5; abundance: many; d_gene: .